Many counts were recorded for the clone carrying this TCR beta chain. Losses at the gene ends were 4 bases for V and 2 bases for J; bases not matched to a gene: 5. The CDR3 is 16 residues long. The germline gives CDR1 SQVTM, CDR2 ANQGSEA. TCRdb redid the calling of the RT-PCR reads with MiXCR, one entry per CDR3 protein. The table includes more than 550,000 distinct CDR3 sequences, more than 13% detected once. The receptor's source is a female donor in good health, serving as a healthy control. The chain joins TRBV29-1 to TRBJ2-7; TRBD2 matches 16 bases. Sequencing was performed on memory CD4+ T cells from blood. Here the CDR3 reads CSVGGLAGGGAYEQYF. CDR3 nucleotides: TGCAGCGTTGGGGGACTAGCGGGAGGGGGGGCCTACGAGCAGTACTTC.